The next 15 T cell receptor beta chains were all read from a single sample in a study of blood T cell repertoires in COVID-19. Generated by immunoSEQ multiplex PCR, the TCRdb table keeps only in-frame clones and is missing some. The sample lists approximately 240,000 clones, about 93% occurring once. Sequenced input: peripheral blood. The receptors originated from a young man with COVID-19, enrolled during active disease.

The rearrangement joins TRBV6-6 to TRBJ1-4, with 7 bases identical to TRBD1. Germline assignment: CDR1 MNHNY and CDR2 SVGAGI (reference sequence). Germline trimming cut 5 bases from V and 5 bases from J; bases unmatched to any gene: 14. The CDR3 spans 17 residues. The CDR3 DNA follows: TGTGCCAGCAGTCCACATGCCGACAGGGTGGAAAATGAAAAACTGTTTTTT. Amino acids: CASSPHADRVENEKLFF.

This clone has just one count. The J gene is TRBJ2-2, the V gene TRBV7-7; 15 bases map to TRBD2. Germline CDR1 reads SSHAT; CDR2 reads FNYEAQ (reference sequence). The J segment lost 1 base and the V segment lost 5 bases, leaving 11 bases of the junction unmatched. The CDR3 sequence is 20 residues long. For the CDR3, the DNA is TGTGCCAGCAGCCCCCGGGGACTAGCGGGGGGTAGTGGGAACACCGGGGAGCTGTTTTTT. Translating gives CASSPRGLAGGSGNTGELFF.

This chain links TRBV7-6 with TRBJ1-6; no clear D. The CDR3 runs to 16 residues. CDR1 is SGHVS, CDR2 FNYEAQ, per germline. Trimming stripped 5 bases from V and 8 bases from J, with 19 bases between. The CDR3 here is CASSDGIEGGDSPLHF. The CDR3 DNA is TGTGCCAGCAGCGACGGGATCGAGGGTGGGGATTCACCCCTCCACTTT.

The chain recombines TRBV4-2 with TRBJ2-5; D possibly corresponds to TRBD2 (5 bases). The V end was cut by 0 bases, the J end by 3 bases, with 8 bases between. CDR3 length: 14 amino acids. CDR1 is LGHNA, CDR2 YNFKEQ, per germline. The CDR3 protein is CASSQDRLKETQYF. The CDR3 DNA sequence: TGTGCCAGCAGCCAAGATAGACTAAAAGAGACCCAGTACTTC.

This clone has only a few counts. The chain uses TRBV20-1 and TRBJ2-3; D is ambiguous. The length of the CDR3 is 11 residues. The ends were cut back, 3 bases at V and 6 bases at J, with 7 bases in the middle. Looked up from germline, CDR1 is DFQATT and CDR2 is SNEGSKA (reference sequence). As DNA, the CDR3 is TGCAGTGCTAGTTCCCAGGATACGCAGTATTTT. This translates into CSASSQDTQYF.

The genes are TRBV15 and TRBJ1-2; D is undetermined. The CDR3 has 12 residues. Per the germline V gene, CDR1 is LNHNV and CDR2 is YYDKDF (reference sequence). V shed 6 bases and J shed 2 bases, with 7 bases lying between them. The CDR3 loop reads CATSEVNYGYTF. The CDR3 DNA reads TGTGCCACCAGTGAGGTAAACTATGGCTACACCTTC.

The chain couples TRBV28 to TRBJ2-2; D unclear. Per the germline V gene, CDR1 is MDHEN and CDR2 is SYDVKM. This CDR3 is built from 14 residues. The V and J ends lost 10 bases and 1 base respectively, with 13 bases between them. As DNA, the CDR3 is TGTGCCACCACCCCCTCGGGGAACACCGGGGAGCTGTTTTTT. It specifies CATTPSGNTGELFF.

The rearrangement uses TRBV4-1 and TRBJ1-6, with D possibly TRBD1 on 6 matching bases. This CDR3 spans 15 amino acids. Germline V gene lookup returns CDR1 MGHRA and CDR2 YSYEKL. Trimming stripped 2 bases from V and 8 bases from J, with 13 bases between. Here the CDR3 reads CASSQRGGLDSPLHF. In nucleotides, the CDR3 is TGCGCCAGCAGCCAAAGGGGGGGGCTTGATTCACCCCTCCACTTT.

This chain connects TRBV4-1 to TRBJ1-4; D not resolved. The length of the CDR3 is 15 residues. The germline V gene encodes CDR1 MGHRA and CDR2 YSYEKL. V was pared by 3 bases and J by 0 bases, with 8 bases between. In DNA form, the CDR3 reads TGCGCCAGCAGCCAGCTAGTTGCAACTAATGAAAAACTGTTTTTT. It translates to CASSQLVATNEKLFF.

The genes are TRBV7-6 and TRBJ2-7, with a tentative D call TRBD1 (6 bases). With 5 bases removed from V and 0 bases from J, the gap between germline ends came to 14 bases. The CDR3 contains 15 residues. Germline lookup yields CDR1 SGHVS and CDR2 FNYEAQ. The CDR3 protein is CASSLEWDTSYEQYF. The CDR3 DNA is TGTGCCAGCAGCCTAGAATGGGACACCTCCTACGAGCAGTACTTC.

This clone was picked up one time. The chain links TRBV19 to TRBJ2-5; 7 bases map to TRBD2. The CDR3 is 16 residues long. Germline V CDR1 and CDR2: LNHDA, SQIVND (reference sequence). V lost 3 bases to trimming and J lost 0 bases; unmatched junction nucleotides: 7. CDR3 protein: CASSIPSGSYQETQYF. The CDR3 DNA reads as TGTGCCAGTAGTATTCCTAGCGGTTCGTACCAAGAGACCCAGTACTTC.

The V call is TRBV7-9, the J call TRBJ1-4; D not certain. Germline CDR1 SEHNR, CDR2 FQNEAQ (reference sequence). The CDR3 is made up of 14 amino acids. Trimming left V 5 bases short and J 2 bases short, with 9 bases between. For the CDR3, the DNA is TGTGCCAGCAGCACATGGCCGACTAATGAAAAACTGTTTTTT. Translating gives CASSTWPTNEKLFF.

This chain uses TRBV5-1 with TRBJ1-2; TRBD1 agrees at 8 bases. With V trimmed by 4 bases and J by 2 bases, 4 bases remained unmatched. The germline gives CDR1 SGHRS, CDR2 YFSETQ. The CDR3 consists of 14 residues. CDR3: CASSHQGANYGYTF. The DNA for the CDR3 is TGCGCCAGCAGCCACCAGGGGGCAAACTATGGCTACACCTTC.

In its sample, this clone was seen once. The chain carries TRBV9 and TRBJ1-4, with D possibly being TRBD1 (5 bases). V lost 4 bases and J lost 5, with 15 bases in between. This CDR3 region has 15 residues. Germline lookup yields CDR1 SGDLS and CDR2 YYNGEE. The CDR3 nucleotides are TGTGCCAGCAGCCCCGACAGAAGTCGGAATGAAAAACTGTTTTTT. This sequence encodes CASSPDRSRNEKLFF.

The CDR3 DNA reads as TGTGCCAGCAGCGCACCATCCCGGGAGGGGACCTACAATGAGCAGTTCTTC. The encoded protein is CASSAPSREGTYNEQFF. The V gene is TRBV9, the J gene TRBJ2-1, with 8 bases aligning to TRBD2. V lost 3 bases to trimming and J lost 2 bases; unmatched junction nucleotides: 10. Looked up from germline, CDR1 is SGDLS and CDR2 is YYNGEE. The CDR3 spans 17 residues.